This TCR beta chain originates from a study of cytomegalovirus exposure and HLA in healthy donors. Study-wide background: Early on, a data release was issued that held roughly 80 million unique TCRs from HLA-typed donors. General observations from the study: With high specificity and sensitivity, the classifier reportedly diagnosed cytomegalovirus status. Differences between HLA loci emerged in a later analysis of TCR association rates, with DRB1 most and HLA-C fewest.

There are a few counts of this clone. Its specificity is unknown. 60 Vbeta and 13 Jbeta primers were used in PCR. The assay was immunoSEQ multiplex PCR, and TCRdb's table has in-frame clones only and misses some. The sample yields roughly 120,000 clones, about 80% seen once. After removal of 4 bases from V and 2 bases from J, the junction contained 14 bases not matched to a gene. This CDR3 has 17 residues. From germline, CDR1 is MGHRA and CDR2 YSYEKL. The V call is TRBV4-1, the J call TRBJ2-7; 7 bases align to TRBD1. The sequence was collected from a female donor in good health and CMV-seropositive. What was sequenced was PBMCs. CDR3 region: CASSRNFGTDSPYEQYF. CDR3 in DNA: TGCGCCAGCAGCCGGAACTTCGGGACAGACTCCCCCTACGAGCAGTACTTC.